The rows below give T cell receptor beta chains drawn from one sample of a study of blood T cells in healthy people across ages. In TCRdb, the 5' RACE reads were re-called with MiXCR into one record per CDR3 protein. The table includes 720,000 or so distinct CDR3 sequences, approximately 40% detected once. Sequenced input: blood. These receptors came from a man at least 80 years old in good health. Both conserved end residues are part of each CDR3. A D gene is named only where the DNA matches it firmly. Some rows mark clone size as missing; the rest say once, few, many or name a class of expanded clone.

d_call	cdr3_length	clone_size	v_call	j_call	cdr3_aa	cdr3_nt
NA	15	few	TRBV9	TRBJ2-1	CASSVETLRVNEQFF	TGTGCCAGCAGCGTAGAGACCCTCCGGGTCAATGAGCAGTTCTTC
NA	13	NA	TRBV11-2	TRBJ1-2	CASSLEDRRGYTF	TGTGCCAGCAGCTTAGAGGACAGAAGGGGCTACACCTTC
TRBD1	16	NA	TRBV15	TRBJ2-3	CATSRRQTGRTDTQYF	TGTGCCACCAGCCGAAGGCAGACAGGGCGCACAGATACGCAGTATTTT
NA	13	few	TRBV7-2	TRBJ2-7	CASSLNSGYEQYF	TGTGCCAGCAGCCTAAACTCAGGCTACGAGCAGTACTTC
NA	14	NA	TRBV20-1	TRBJ2-7	CSASRDSQNYEQYF	TGCAGTGCTAGCAGGGACTCACAAAACTACGAGCAGTACTTC
TRBD2	17	NA	TRBV7-9	TRBJ2-3	CASSSKTSGDSQDTQYF	TGTGCCAGCAGCTCCAAGACTAGCGGGGATAGTCAAGATACGCAGTATTTT
NA	14	few	TRBV7-2	TRBJ1-2	CASSLGETAAGYTF	TGTGCCAGCAGCTTAGGAGAGACAGCGGCGGGCTACACCTTC
NA	14	NA	TRBV3-1	TRBJ2-7	CASSQGEGGYEQYF	TGTGCCAGCAGCCAAGGTGAGGGAGGCTACGAGCAGTACTTC
NA	14	NA	TRBV7-2	TRBJ2-1	CASGDRSSYNEQFF	TGTGCCAGCGGAGACAGAAGCTCCTACAATGAGCAGTTCTTC
NA	14	many	TRBV27	TRBJ2-3	CACSPGHYRDTQYF	TGTGCCTGCTCACCGGGACACTACCGGGATACGCAGTATTTT
NA	12	NA	TRBV6-6	TRBJ2-5	CASRLNEETQYF	TGTGCCAGCAGGCTCAACGAAGAGACCCAGTACTTC
TRBD2	14	many	TRBV10-3	TRBJ2-3	CAISGASGTDTQYF	TGTGCCATCAGTGGGGCTAGCGGAACAGATACGCAGTATTTT
NA	17	few	TRBV11-2	TRBJ2-4	CASSLTGGILAKNIQYF	TGTGCCAGCAGCTTAACTGGGGGCATACTAGCCAAAAACATTCAGTACTTC
TRBD1	14	NA	TRBV19	TRBJ1-5	CASFRTGSNQPQHF	TGTGCCAGTTTCCGGACAGGTAGCAATCAGCCCCAGCATTTT
TRBD2	16	NA	TRBV12-3/TRBV12-4	TRBJ2-1	CASRMTGTTPNNEQFF	TGTGCCAGCAGAATGACCGGGACTACGCCTAACAATGAGCAGTTCTTC
TRBD1	17	NA	TRBV3-1	TRBJ2-2	CASSLRTGGMNTGELFF	TGTGCCAGCAGCCTCCGGACAGGGGGTATGAACACCGGGGAGCTGTTTTTT
NA	14	NA	TRBV20-1	TRBJ1-6	CSARISFDNSPLHF	TGCAGTGCTAGAATTTCATTCGATAATTCACCCCTCCACTTT
TRBD1	16	few	TRBV5-6	TRBJ1-2	CASSLVQGEGVYGYTF	TGTGCCAGCAGCTTGGTCCAGGGGGAGGGTGTCTATGGCTACACCTTC
NA	14	few	TRBV28	TRBJ1-1	CASRSPGQNTEAFF	TGTGCCAGCAGGTCCCCGGGACAGAACACTGAAGCTTTCTTT
TRBD1	14	NA	TRBV9	TRBJ1-1	CASSPQDRGPEAFF	TGTGCCAGCAGCCCGCAAGACAGGGGACCTGAAGCTTTCTTT
TRBD1	15	once	TRBV27	TRBJ1-5	CASADQGAAGQPQHF	TGTGCCAGCGCTGACCAGGGGGCGGCAGGCCAGCCCCAGCATTTT
NA	16	many	TRBV4-3	TRBJ2-2	CASSQESSNPFGELFF	TGCGCCAGCAGCCAAGAGTCAAGTAACCCCTTCGGGGAGCTGTTTTTT
NA	11	NA	TRBV25-1	TRBJ2-5	CASSEFRTQYF	TGTGCCAGCAGTGAATTTAGGACCCAGTACTTC
TRBD2	17	many	TRBV10-1	TRBJ2-1	CASSPGTSGRLDNEQFF	TGCGCCAGCAGTCCCGGGACTAGCGGGAGGTTGGACAATGAGCAGTTCTTC
NA	16	once	TRBV4-1	TRBJ1-2	CASSQVARTANYGYTF	TGCGCCAGCAGCCAAGTTGCCAGGACGGCTAACTATGGCTACACCTTC
TRBD1	13	NA	TRBV20-1	TRBJ2-3	CSARRQGPDTQYF	TGCAGTGCTAGAAGACAGGGTCCAGATACGCAGTATTTT
NA	14	few	TRBV10-3	TRBJ2-7	CAISGRTDSYEQYF	TGTGCCATCAGTGGAAGGACGGATTCCTACGAGCAGTACTTC
NA	14	few	TRBV20-1	TRBJ1-2	CSAMRQTGQYGYTF	TGCAGTGCCATGAGACAGACCGGTCAGTATGGCTACACCTTC
NA	16	NA	TRBV7-9	TRBJ1-1	CAGSPGGRGVQTEAFF	TGTGCCGGCAGCCCCGGCGGCAGGGGAGTACAAACTGAAGCTTTCTTT
NA	12	NA	TRBV6-2/TRBV6-3	TRBJ2-5	CASSFASDEQYF	TGTGCCAGCAGTTTCGCTTCCGATGAGCAGTACTTC
TRBD1	13	few	TRBV7-9	TRBJ1-2	CASSTRDSYGYTF	TGTGCCAGCAGCACCCGGGACAGCTATGGCTACACCTTC
NA	12	few	TRBV14	TRBJ2-2	CATTSNTGELFF	TGTGCCACCACTTCGAACACCGGGGAGCTGTTTTTT
NA	13	NA	TRBV29-1	TRBJ2-2	CSVGVSSTGELFF	TGCAGCGTTGGGGTCAGTAGCACCGGGGAGCTGTTTTTT
NA	14	NA	TRBV2	TRBJ1-5	CASSVGGGGQPQHF	TGTGCCAGCAGTGTCGGGGGGGGCGGTCAGCCCCAGCATTTT
NA	13	once	TRBV6-6	TRBJ1-2	CACSQTVNYGYTF	TGTGCCTGCAGCCAGACAGTTAACTATGGCTACACCTTC
NA	13	NA	TRBV10-3	TRBJ2-7	CASLEAGSAEQYF	TGTGCCAGCCTCGAAGCAGGGTCGGCCGAGCAGTACTTC
NA	13	few	TRBV30	TRBJ2-7	CAWMATTNYEQYF	TGTGCCTGGATGGCGACAACCAACTACGAGCAGTACTTC
TRBD1	15	NA	TRBV5-6	TRBJ2-3	CASSFFGTGGGTQYF	TGTGCCAGCAGCTTCTTCGGGACAGGGGGAGGTACGCAGTATTTT
NA	15	NA	TRBV6-5	TRBJ2-3	CASSYGTKWTDTQYF	TGTGCCAGCAGTTACGGGACAAAATGGACAGATACGCAGTATTTT
NA	13	few	TRBV29-1	TRBJ2-3	CSVEYGATDTQYF	TGCAGCGTTGAATACGGGGCCACAGATACGCAGTATTTT
TRBD2	15	NA	TRBV7-3	TRBJ2-7	CASSVTGGFSYEQYF	TGTGCCAGCAGCGTCACGGGGGGGTTCTCCTACGAGCAGTACTTC
TRBD2	13	NA	TRBV25-1	TRBJ2-1	CASRLAGELEQLF	TGTGCCAGCAGACTAGCGGGAGAATTAGAGCAGTTGTTC
TRBD1	17	NA	TRBV4-3	TRBJ2-7	CASSQDAGTGPSYEQYF	TGCGCCAGCAGCCAAGATGCGGGGACAGGGCCCTCCTACGAGCAGTACTTC
NA	11	few	TRBV20-1	TRBJ2-7	CSAISGDEQYF	TGCAGTGCTATTAGTGGGGACGAGCAGTACTTC
NA	16	few	TRBV5-1	TRBJ1-1	CASSDASVYSYTEAFF	TGCGCCAGCAGCGATGCGTCCGTGTACAGTTACACTGAAGCTTTCTTT
NA	14	NA	TRBV4-1	TRBJ2-3	CANSLRGPPDTQYF	TGCGCCAACAGCCTCAGAGGGCCGCCAGATACGCAGTATTTT
NA	15	NA	TRBV11-3	TRBJ1-1	CASSLSGGVMTEAFF	TGTGCCAGCAGCTTAAGTGGGGGAGTAATGACTGAAGCTTTCTTT
NA	15	few	TRBV5-6	TRBJ1-5	CASSTRGVGNQPQHF	TGTGCCAGCAGCACCCGAGGGGTTGGCAATCAGCCCCAGCATTTT